This T cell receptor (beta chain) was recovered during a study of blood T cell repertoires in COVID-19. TCRdb keeps only in-frame clones here, not all; method: immunoSEQ multiplex PCR. The data contain about 150,000 clones, roughly 84% of them singletons. V lost 6 bases to trimming and J lost 12 bases; unmatched junction nucleotides: 3. The CDR3 is 11 amino acids. V usage is TRBV12-3 or TRBV12-4 and J usage is TRBJ1-4; TRBD1 matches 8 bases. The sequencing sample was made of peripheral blood. The receptor comes from a man in his 70s with acute or convalescent COVID-19. The CDR3 region has the DNA TGTGCCAGCAGACAACAGGGGGAACTGTTTTTT. Translating gives CASRQQGELFF.